Only a few counts were recorded for the clone carrying this T cell receptor (beta chain). In the PCR, 60 Vbeta and 13 Jbeta primers were used. Data came from immunoSEQ multiplex PCR; TCRdb stores just in-frame clones and leaves some out. The sample holds about 170,000 clones, around 78% seen once. From germline, CDR1 is SGHVS and CDR2 FNYEAQ. The CDR3 contains 18 residues. With 5 bases removed from V and 0 bases from J, the gap between germline ends came to 17 bases. This sample is drawn from a study of cytomegalovirus exposure and HLA in healthy donors. The source material was PBMCs. This chain links TRBV7-6 with TRBJ2-6; maybe TRBD2 (6 bases). The receptor was derived from a female donor in good health and CMV-seronegative. The CDR3 reads CASSPLGRTLSGANVLTF. The CDR3 nucleotides read TGTGCCAGCAGCCCATTGGGGAGGACGCTCTCTGGGGCCAACGTCCTGACTTTC. Complete variable domain (other parts from reference TRBV7-6 and TRBJ2-6): GAGVSQSPRYKVTKRGQDVALRCDPISGHVSLYWYRQALGQGPEFLTYFNYEAQQDKSGLPNDRFSAERPEGSISTLTIQRTEQRDSAMYRCASSPLGRTLSGANVLTFGAGSRLTVL.